One and the same sample provided the 32 T cell receptor beta chains below, sequenced in a study of T cells after yellow fever vaccination (dated by TCRdb to the late 2010s). Library creation used 5' RACE. Sequencer: Illumina HiSeq 2500. The public reads were reprocessed in TCRdb via fastp at Q25 and MiXCR, keeping in-frame beta chains. Every entry covers one CDR3 protein and lists the most common genes and DNA from its rows. The sample table contains approximately 600,000 distinct CDR3 sequences; only one count was recorded for around 12% of them. The ten largest clones capture about 15% of the sample. The treatment or condition label of this sample denotes: live attenuated yellow fever vaccine strain. The source was PBMCs, collected on the day of the yellow fever booster vaccination. The receptors shown here come from a man aged 25-45 years who received the YFV17D yellow fever vaccine.

Many counts were recorded for this clonotype. The rearrangement links TRBV20-1 to TRBJ2-4, with D tentatively TRBD2 (6 bases). This CDR3 is 14 amino acids long. Trimming took off 3 bases at V and 0 bases at J, with 9 bases between the two ends. The germline CDR1 and CDR2 sequences are DFQATT and SNEGSKA (reference sequence). The CDR3 sequence: CSARKGLAKNIQYF. CDR3 sequence (DNA): TGCAGTGCTAGGAAGGGACTAGCCAAAAACATTCAGTACTTC.

This chain uses TRBV6-6 with TRBJ1-4; possibly TRBD1 for D (5 bases). This CDR3 comprises 12 residues. V lost 8 bases to trimming and J lost 7 bases, with 11 bases between them. Germline lookup yields CDR1 MNHNY and CDR2 SVGAGI (reference sequence). The CDR3 bases are TGTGCCAGCGCCGGGGGGAGTGAAAAACTGTTTTTT. This encodes CASAGGSEKLFF.

This clonotype occurred a few times. This sequence joins TRBV9 and TRBJ2-5; no firm D call. This CDR3 comprises 14 residues. The V end lost 3 bases, the J end lost 5 bases, and 14 bases lay between the germline ends. Looked up from germline, CDR1 is SGDLS and CDR2 is YYNGEE. The CDR3 nucleotides are TGTGCCAGCAGCGCCGCTCGAGGATGGGAGACCCAGTACTTC. Residues: CASSAARGWETQYF.

The table lists this clonotype with a few counts. The CDR3 protein is CASRDSGVGTGELFF. CDR3 in DNA: TGTGCCAGCAGAGATTCAGGGGTCGGCACCGGGGAGCTGTTTTTT. This chain links TRBV6-2 or TRBV6-3 with TRBJ2-2; tentative D call: TRBD1 (6 bases). Germline loops: CDR1 MNHEY, CDR2 SVGEGT. CDR3 length equals 15 residues. Trimming took 6 bases from V and 4 from J, leaving 15 bases between them.

The V call is TRBV4-3, the J call TRBJ1-5, with D maybe TRBD1 (5 bases). Germline CDR1 and CDR2: LGHNA and YSLEER. V was clipped by 0 bases and J by 5 bases, with 8 bases between them. The CDR3 extends over 14 amino acids. CDR3 sequence reads: CASSQDVGDQPQHF. CDR3 coding DNA: TGCGCCAGCAGCCAAGATGTAGGGGATCAGCCCCAGCATTTT.

This clonotype was seen only a few times. The chain is built from TRBV20-1 and TRBJ2-7; 14 bases align to TRBD2. CDR1 and CDR2 from the germline V gene are DFQATT and SNEGSKA (reference sequence). The length of the CDR3 is 18 residues. The V segment lost 3 bases and the J segment 1 base; nucleotides outside the gene matches: 11. The CDR3 here is CSASGTSGSGTSSYEQYF. CDR3 bases: TGCAGTGCTAGTGGGACTAGCGGGAGCGGTACTTCATCCTACGAGCAGTACTTC.

The chain is built from TRBV27 and TRBJ1-2; 7 bases match TRBD1. Germline CDR1 reads MNHEY; CDR2 reads SMNVEV (reference sequence). The V gene end was trimmed by 3 bases and the J gene end by 4 bases; junction bases not matched to a gene: 5. The length of the CDR3 is 14 residues. DNA for the CDR3: TGTGCCAGCAGTTTCACAGGGGTCGGCTATGGCTACACCTTC. Protein product: CASSFTGVGYGYTF.

V gene TRBV7-2 combines with J gene TRBJ2-1; D perhaps matches TRBD2 (6 bases). V lost 1 base and J lost 5, with 15 bases in between. CDR1 is SGHTA, CDR2 FQGNSA, per germline. CDR3 length equals 16 residues. CDR3 residues: CASSLVGGAQHNEQFF. The CDR3 DNA sequence: TGTGCCAGCAGCTTAGTGGGGGGAGCTCAGCACAATGAGCAGTTCTTC.

CDR3: CASSFEGYLEETQYF. DNA of the CDR3: TGCGCCAGCAGCTTTGAGGGGTATCTAGAAGAGACCCAGTACTTC. V is TRBV5-1 and J is TRBJ2-5; D possibly uses TRBD1 or TRBD2 (5 bases each). V was trimmed by 2 bases and J by 3 bases, leaving 14 bases between them. The CDR3 spans 15 residues. Germline V gene lookup returns CDR1 SGHRS and CDR2 YFSETQ.

There are a few counts of this clonotype. J is TRBJ2-7 and V is TRBV5-1; 11 bases align to TRBD1. Germline loops: CDR1 SGHRS, CDR2 YFSETQ. With 0 bases clipped from V and 0 bases from J, the junction kept 11 bases outside the gene matches. The CDR3 is made up of 19 amino acids. This CDR3 is CASSLGAFGTGGVSYEQYF. The CDR3 region has the DNA TGCGCCAGCAGCTTGGGGGCCTTCGGGACAGGGGGGGTCTCCTACGAGCAGTACTTC.

V usage is TRBV5-1 and J usage is TRBJ2-3; 8 positions agree with TRBD1. The CDR3 totals 15 residues. Germline-derived CDR1 and CDR2 are SGHRS and YFSETQ. V shed 5 bases and J 3 bases; nucleotides not matched to a gene: 8. CDR3: CASSLTGDPTDTQYF. The CDR3 nucleotides read TGCGCCAGCAGTCTGACAGGGGACCCTACAGATACGCAGTATTTT.

A few counts support this clonotype. V and J are TRBV6-2 or TRBV6-3 and TRBJ2-2; the D is unclear. Germline values: CDR1 MNHEY, CDR2 SVGEGT. The germline V and J ends were trimmed by 6 bases and 5 bases, with 10 bases remaining between them. The CDR3 totals 13 residues. This CDR3 is CASRPDVTGELFF. The CDR3, as DNA: TGTGCCAGCAGGCCGGACGTTACCGGGGAGCTGTTTTTT.

This rearrangement joins TRBV30 to TRBJ2-6; D perhaps matches TRBD1 (5 bases). Trimming removed 0 bases at V and 0 bases at J, with 9 bases between. The CDR3 is 16 residues long. In germline, CDR1 is GTSNPN, CDR2 SVGIG (reference sequence). CDR3 in DNA: TGTGCCTGGAGTGTGCAGGGCTACTCTGGGGCCAACGTCCTGACTTTC. Protein: CAWSVQGYSGANVLTF.

The chain recombines TRBV27 with TRBJ2-5; tentative D call: TRBD2 (6 bases). CDR1 is MNHEY, CDR2 SMNVEV, per germline (reference sequence). The CDR3 sequence is 16 residues long. V lost 6 bases and J 2 bases, leaving 19 bases between the germline ends. The CDR3 here is CASSPRRGWFQETQYF. CDR3 nucleotide sequence: TGTGCCAGCAGCCCCCGGCGGGGATGGTTTCAAGAGACCCAGTACTTC.

This clonotype was detected only a few times. This rearrangement joins TRBV7-2 to TRBJ1-1, with TRBD1 identical over 8 bases. The CDR3 spans 13 residues. In germline, CDR1 is SGHTA, CDR2 FQGNSA. With 7 bases clipped from V and 9 bases from J, the junction kept 10 bases outside the gene matches. The CDR3 loop is CASILRTGFKAFF. CDR3 DNA: TGTGCCAGCATCCTTCGGACAGGGTTCAAAGCTTTCTTT.

Only a few counts were recorded for this clonotype. The rearrangement uses TRBV7-9 and TRBJ1-1; no definite D call. This CDR3 is 12 amino acids long. CDR1 and CDR2 from the germline V gene are SEHNR and FQNEAQ (reference sequence). V was pared by 8 bases and J by 8 bases, with 15 bases between. The CDR3 loop reads CASLNRGLEAFF. The CDR3 nucleotides read TGTGCCAGCCTCAATCGGGGTCTCGAAGCTTTCTTT.

The V call is TRBV28, the J call TRBJ2-2, with D perhaps being TRBD1 or TRBD2 (6 bases each). The CDR3 loop spans 16 amino acids. Trimming took off 6 bases at V and 2 bases at J, with 16 bases between the two ends. Germline CDR1 reads MDHEN; CDR2 reads SYDVKM. The DNA of the CDR3 is TGTGCCAGCAGAGGAGGGGCACAGGGAAACACCGGGGAGCTGTTTTTT. Amino acids: CASRGGAQGNTGELFF.

This clonotype was counted ten times or more. This chain connects TRBV29-1 to TRBJ2-1; no firm D call. Germline values: CDR1 SQVTM, CDR2 ANQGSEA. Between the trimmed V and J ends, which lost 6 bases and 6 bases, there was a span of 12 bases. The CDR3 is 12 residues long. This CDR3 is CSVRTPPNEQFF. CDR3 nucleotides: TGCAGCGTCCGTACCCCCCCCAATGAGCAGTTCTTC.

This clonotype was detected ten times or more. The chain uses TRBV18 and TRBJ2-5; D gene unclear. V was shortened by 2 bases and J by 0 bases, with 4 bases between the two germline ends. Germline CDR1 reads KGHSH; CDR2 reads LQKENI. The CDR3 consists of 13 residues. The CDR3 DNA is TGTGCCAGCTCACCAGGGTACCAAGAGACCCAGTACTTC. This codes for CASSPGYQETQYF. Full variable domain (outside the CDR3, taken from reference TRBV18 and TRBJ2-5): NAGVMQNPRHLVRRRGQEARLRCSPMKGHSHVYWYRQLPEEGLKFMVYLQKENIIDESGMPKERFSAEFPKEGPSILRIQQVVRGDSAAYFCASSPGYQETQYFGPGTRLLVL.

This clonotype was counted a few times. The genes are TRBV29-1 and TRBJ2-5; 10 nucleotides align to TRBD1. V trimming: 5 bases; J trimming: 4 bases; junction bases outside the gene matches: 7. Germline-derived CDR1 and CDR2 are SQVTM and ANQGSEA. The CDR3 runs 14 residues. CDR3 amino acids: CSVLGTGAGETQYF. Here the CDR3 DNA reads TGCAGCGTTCTAGGGACAGGGGCAGGAGAGACCCAGTACTTC.

This clonotype has more than one count but fewer than ten. The chain recombines TRBV12-5 with TRBJ2-3, with D hard to call. The V end lost 6 bases, the J end lost 2 bases, and 6 bases lay between the germline ends. The CDR3 is 12 residues long. Germline V gene data show CDR1 as LGHNT and CDR2 as FRNRAP. The CDR3 loop reads CASGINTDTQYF. For the CDR3, the DNA is TGTGCTAGTGGGATTAACACAGATACGCAGTATTTT.

J is TRBJ2-3 and V is TRBV2; 10 bases align to TRBD2. The CDR3 is 15 residues long. The trim removed 1 base at V and 6 bases at J, leaving 4 bases unmatched. Germline V gives CDR1 SNHLY, CDR2 FYNNEI. The chain's CDR3 is CASSEVSSGRDTQYF. DNA for the CDR3: TGTGCCAGCAGTGAAGTCAGTAGCGGGAGGGATACGCAGTATTTT.

This clonotype was counted only a few times. This sequence joins TRBV24-1 and TRBJ2-7; D is undetermined. The V end was cut by 9 bases, the J end by 3 bases, with 17 bases between. Germline loops: CDR1 KGHDR, CDR2 SFDVKD. CDR3 length equals 14 residues. The CDR3 here is CATPAGGPRYEQYF. The CDR3 bases are TGTGCCACCCCGGCAGGCGGACCACGCTACGAGCAGTACTTC.

This clonotype came up many times. The rearrangement uses TRBV25-1 and TRBJ1-6; weak D call: TRBD1 (5 bases). Germline CDR1 is MGHDK and CDR2 is SYGVNS. This CDR3 has 14 residues. Trimming removed 4 bases at V and 16 bases at J, with 20 bases between. CDR3 region: CASSGGAKVGRLHF. The CDR3 DNA follows: TGTGCCAGCAGTGGGGGCGCGAAGGTCGGGAGGCTCCACTTT.

The chain uses TRBV5-6 and TRBJ2-7; 7 nucleotides match TRBD2. J was trimmed by 7 bases and V by 3 bases; bases with no gene match: 16. The CDR3 is 16 residues long. Germline lookup yields CDR1 SGHDT and CDR2 YYEEEE. CDR3 coding DNA: TGTGCCAGCAGCTCTCGGGGGGATTTACCCCGTTCGGAGCAGTACTTC. Its protein product is CASSSRGDLPRSEQYF.

This clonotype was counted only a few times. This chain joins TRBV5-1 and TRBJ1-1, with a possible D match to TRBD1 (6 bases). This CDR3 has 16 residues. The ends were cut back, 0 bases at V and 5 bases at J, with 17 bases in the middle. CDR1 SGHRS and CDR2 YFSETQ come from the germline V gene. The CDR3 is CASSLALDSRGTEAFF. The CDR3 bases are TGCGCCAGCAGCTTGGCCTTGGACAGTCGAGGGACTGAAGCTTTCTTT.

The chain uses TRBV7-9 and TRBJ1-2, with 7 nucleotides matching TRBD1. The CDR3 is made up of 15 amino acids. CDR1 and CDR2 from the germline V gene are SEHNR and FQNEAQ (reference sequence). Trimming at V came to 4 bases and at J to 4 bases, leaving 9 bases not matched to a gene. CDR3 protein: CASSSSDRVVYGYTF. In nucleotides, the CDR3 is TGTGCCAGCAGCTCCTCCGACAGGGTGGTCTATGGCTACACCTTC.

This clonotype has a handful of counts. The chain joins TRBV19 to TRBJ2-1, with D possibly being TRBD2 (5 bases). With 1 base removed from V and 7 bases from J, the gap between germline ends came to 14 bases. In germline, CDR1 is LNHDA, CDR2 SQIVND (reference sequence). This CDR3 contains 15 residues. This chain's CDR3 is CASSIVRGFANEQFF. The DNA of the CDR3 is TGTGCCAGTAGTATAGTTCGGGGTTTTGCAAATGAGCAGTTCTTC.

The J gene is TRBJ2-4, the V gene TRBV29-1; 9 nucleotides line up with TRBD1. Germline CDR1 is SQVTM and CDR2 is ANQGSEA. V dropped 7 bases and J dropped 1; count of bases not matched to a gene: 5. This CDR3 is built from 14 residues. The CDR3 protein is CSGRTGDAKNIQYF. CDR3 nucleotide sequence: TGCAGCGGGCGGACAGGGGACGCCAAAAACATTCAGTACTTC.

The count of this clonotype is one. A much bigger clone sits one base away, suggesting this may be a read error. This chain joins TRBV7-2 and TRBJ2-3; D remains ambiguous. Looked up from germline, CDR1 is SGHTA and CDR2 is FQGNSA. V lost 0 bases and J 0 bases, leaving 4 bases between the germline ends. CDR3 length: 14 residues. Written as DNA, the CDR3 is TGTGCCAGCAGCTTAGCGATGAGCACAGATACGCAGTATTTT. It is translated as CASSLAMSTDTQYF. The full variable domain, rest sourced from reference TRBV7-2 and TRBJ2-3, is GAGVSQSPSNKVTEKGKDVELRCDPISGHTALYWYRQSLGQGLEFLIYFQGNSAPDKSGLPSDRFSAERTGGSVSTLTIQRTQQEDSAVYLCASSLAMSTDTQYFGPGTRLTVL.

There are a few counts of this clonotype. The chain uses TRBV12-3 or TRBV12-4 and TRBJ1-4; no firm D call. This CDR3 is 14 amino acids long. Trimming shortened V by 5 bases and J by 7 bases, and 14 bases separated the two germline ends. The CDR3: CASSDPGMGEKLFF. In DNA, the CDR3 is TGTGCCAGCAGTGATCCGGGAATGGGTGAAAAACTGTTTTTT.

The V gene is TRBV20-1, the J gene TRBJ2-3; 12 nucleotides agree with TRBD2. Unmatched junction bases numbered 9, after V lost 0 bases and J lost 2 bases. The CDR3 loop spans 18 amino acids. CDR1 and CDR2 from the germline V gene are DFQATT and SNEGSKA (reference sequence). Here the CDR3 DNA reads TGCAGTGCTAGAGACCCGAGACTAGCGGGAGAGTTCACAGATACGCAGTATTTT. Protein sequence: CSARDPRLAGEFTDTQYF.